This T cell receptor beta chain was profiled in a study of shared clonotypes between healthy human individuals. Only CD45RO-negative cells positively selected for CCR7 counted as naive CD8 cells, so terminally differentiated effector memory CD45RA+ cells were excluded. Libraries were prepared by immunoSEQ multiplex PCR; TCRdb keeps only in-frame clonotypes and omits some of them. The sample has around 2,000,000 clones, approximately 94% seen once. This CDR3 comprises 19 residues. V gave up 3 bases and J gave up 3 bases, with 23 bases separating them. Germline-derived CDR1 and CDR2 are SGHVS and FQNEAQ.

The V call is TRBV7-8, the J call TRBJ2-2, with D perhaps assigned TRBD1 or TRBD2 (5 bases each). The TCR originated in a young man in good health. The sample comprised naive CD8+ T cells sorted from blood. The CDR3 is CASSFAWQGPSLDTGELFF. CDR3 nucleotide sequence: TGTGCCAGCAGCTTCGCCTGGCAGGGACCCTCCTTAGACACCGGGGAGCTGTTTTTT. Using reference TRBV7-8 and TRBJ2-2 for the parts outside the CDR3, the full variable domain is GAGVSQSPRYKVAKRGQDVALRCDPISGHVSLFWYQQALGQGPEFLTYFQNEAQLDKSGLPSDRFFAERPEGSVSTLKIQRTQQEDSAVYLCASSFAWQGPSLDTGELFFGEGSRLTVL.